This TCR beta chain was recorded in a study of blood T cell repertoires in COVID-19. Study in general: Specimens from acute and convalescent COVID-19 originated in the United States, Italy and Spain. T cells, B-cell-depleted T cells, or PBMCs provided the cDNA or gDNA that served as material.

In the original processing: For nucleated cells, counts were estimated from reference gene primer amplification. Using immunoSEQ multiplex PCR, the repertoire was profiled, and TCRdb retains in-frame clones only, with some absent. The V and J calls and clone size come from that table; D and trimming were worked out from the DNA. The sample consists of 450,000 to 500,000 clones, approximately 83% of them appearing once. Trimming took off 0 bases at V and 2 bases at J, with 13 bases between the two ends. The CDR3 extends over 16 amino acids. Germline V CDR1 and CDR2: SGHDN, FVKESK. The rearrangement uses TRBV14 and TRBJ1-1; a weak D match, TRBD1 (5 bases). This sequence was found in a human donor in a cohort sampled during active COVID-19. What was sequenced was peripheral blood. The CDR3 nucleotides are TGTGCCAGCAGCCAAGATTGGGGCAGGGTAAACACTGAAGCTTTCTTT. Its translation is CASSQDWGRVNTEAFF.